This T cell receptor beta chain stems from a study of cytomegalovirus exposure and HLA in healthy donors. The CDR3 has 13 residues. Germline V gene lookup returns CDR1 GTSNPN and CDR2 SVGIG (reference sequence). With 4 bases removed from V and 0 bases from J, the gap between germline ends came to 10 bases. Points from the study as a whole: Cytomegalovirus-associated status was assigned to around 160 TCR beta chains.

The PCR was carried out with 60 Vbeta primers and 13 Jbeta primers. Libraries were prepared by immunoSEQ multiplex PCR; TCRdb keeps only in-frame clonotypes and omits some of them. The table includes 150,000 to 200,000 clones, around 77% detected once. Regarding this clone: Its antigen is as yet unknown.

The source is a woman in her 30s in good health and CMV-seronegative. Sequencing was carried out using PBMCs. The chain combines TRBV30 with TRBJ2-7, with D perhaps TRBD2 (5 bases). CDR3 sequence reads: CAWTPGSSYEQYF. Written as DNA, the CDR3 is TGTGCCTGGACGCCGGGGAGCTCCTACGAGCAGTACTTC.